This T cell receptor beta chain was captured by sequencing in a study of cytomegalovirus exposure and HLA in healthy donors (dated 2017 in TCRdb). Notes on the research overall: According to an earlier analysis of 587 of the donors, roughly 180 million T cells yielded 117 million unique TCR beta sequences and approximately 280 Gb of sequence data. Approximately 330 gigabases of sequencing data and around 85 million unique TCR sequences made up an early release that covered roughly 670 HLA-typed donors. Of the 350 to 450 genotyped donors, 75% to 85% were placed in the genetic ancestry cluster associated with self-reported Caucasian donors. The study aimed to test whether cataloging public T cell receptors could reveal signatures of past pathogen exposure. Using immunosequencing, the study profiled T cell repertoires from 666 subjects and related those repertoires to cytomegalovirus serostatus. Besides the first cohort of 500 to 700 subjects, a separate validation cohort made up of over a hundred different subjects was used. To predict cytomegalovirus infection status, the study brought together high-throughput TCR immunosequencing, statistical association of individual TCRs with disease status, and machine learning. To study patterns of TCR occurrence, a later analysis re-analyzed previously published TCR beta repertoires from hundreds of donors and added high-resolution HLA genotyping. Rather than drawing on any new phenotypic data, the later analysis identified candidate immune exposures from TCR beta sequences and the way those sequences occurred across donors. In an earlier analysis of several hundred of the donors, high-throughput TCR beta sequencing was used to judge whether each TCR beta V gene segment behaved as functional or pseudogenic. Donor age, sex, ethnicity and CMV serostatus were collected together with the repertoire data. Genome-wide SNP genotypes for about 55% of the roughly 670 donors were used in a later genetic analysis, which treated that subset as a discovery cohort. Every discovery cohort repertoire had been produced on one sequencing platform. HLA typing included class I and class II loci at four-digit resolution. Typing coverage varied by locus: 629-630 donors for A, B, C, DRB1 and DQB1; around 560 for DQA1; around 610 for DPA1; under 490 for DPB1. Four or five DR-DQ haplotypes were handled as single units for association and clustering because linkage in the cohort was strong. On average, 235,054 unique TCR beta nucleotide sequences were sequenced per donor among fewer than 500 genotyped donors of the cohort, with roughly 18% of those sequences being non-productive. Study-level results and caveats: The study gave a list of about 150 TCR beta chains associated with cytomegalovirus. In vitro tests confirmed that a few of the cytomegalovirus-associated TCR beta chains recognize cytomegalovirus antigens. The sequencing pipeline was judged likely to have produced a cluster of highly shared sequence variants as a technical artifact. For the cohort, immune exposure information was limited to CMV serostatus. The classifier was reported to diagnose cytomegalovirus status with high specificity and sensitivity in both the original cohort and the validation cohort. Compared with the approximately 670-donor mean, donors in an Asian-associated ancestry cluster had fewer N-insertions in productive TCRs, according to a later genetic analysis. Linkage disequilibrium might explain the correlated functional status among segregating V segments, but an unknown experimental factor could not be ruled out. HLA typing was unavailable for some donors at each locus, so association tests used only the typed subset. Assigning TCR associations to individual alleles was difficult when HLA alleles, especially DR and DQ, strongly co-occurred. V-gene and J-gene trimming of TCR beta chains was associated with a missense DCLRE1C variant in a later genetic analysis, and the association was replicated in an independent cohort. The cohort was sequenced for TCR beta chains only, and without alpha or paired-chain data the features that could be detected were limited. In a later analysis, some 17,000 TCR beta sequences were associated with specific HLA alleles at a false discovery rate of 0.05. Several of the top co-occurrence clusters appeared to be linked to parvovirus B19, influenza, CMV and Epstein-Barr virus, according to a later analysis. A further reported finding was that TCR beta sequences accurately predicted the HLA-A and HLA-B alleles for most subjects in the first cohort. About 15 rarely observed V segments, including chromosome 9 orphons, were excluded from the earlier analysis of some 590 of the donors because counts were too low. In an earlier analysis of approximately 590 of the donors, most TCR beta V segments appeared in productive rearrangements about 87% or about 30% of the time, broadly matching IMGT annotations. According to the authors, the approach could potentially be generalized to other disease states and immunological phenotypes. Across donors, most TCR sequences were observed very rarely, whereas some public TCRs were present in many individuals. In a later analysis, the rate of TCR association differed among HLA loci, with DRB1 alleles having the most associated TCRs and HLA-C alleles having the fewest. Some IMGT-functional V segments, including TRBV6-2 and TRBV6-3, could not be told apart with the 87-base-pair reads, so those segments were excluded. A later analysis found that most CMV-associated TCR beta chains appeared HLA-restricted, with HLA associations seemingly driven largely by CMV exposure. Compared with equally common non-associated chains, HLA-associated TCR beta chains in a later analysis were more clonally expanded and had lower generation probabilities. Presence/absence analyses assumed roughly uniform sequencing depth across donors, an assumption that may not hold.

The cohort was made up of approximately 700 healthy bone marrow donors. At the time of sampling, all cohort members were nominally healthy, though unrecorded immune exposures were likely present. The donor tested CMV seropositive, placing the donor among the 250 to 350 seropositive members of the cohort. A peripheral blood sample was provided by each donor, and peripheral blood mononuclear cells were used for TCR beta sequencing. The Qiagen DNeasy Blood Extraction Kit was used to extract genomic DNA from the blood cell samples. The library was built by means of the immunoSEQ multiplex PCR assay. For the multiplex PCR, a mixture combining 60 forward primers for TCR Vbeta segments and 13 reverse primers for TCR Jbeta segments was used. The CDR3 region of rearranged TCR beta genes was amplified from genomic DNA by a multiplex PCR assay. The amplified TCR beta libraries were sequenced on the Illumina HiSeq System as 87-base-pair reads. In the paper's pipeline: A later analysis counted 65 million to 90 million unique TCR beta chains across the 666 repertoires, and roughly 9.9 million of these chains were shared by at least two donors. A nearest-neighbor algorithm error-corrected the raw reads and collapsed the reads into unique sequences, merging closely related sequences to remove PCR and sequencing errors. To assign V, D and J gene segments, CDR3 sequences were aligned to IMGT reference sequences. For a sequence to be retained, a match of at least six nucleotides was required to both a V gene segment and a J gene segment. Rearrangements were called productive when the CDR3 lacked stop codons and stayed in frame with V and J; all others were non-productive. CDR3 was defined by IMGT convention, running from the second conserved V-encoded cysteine to the conserved J-encoded phenylalanine. The earlier analysis of 500 to 750 of the donors excluded any sequence lacking an unambiguous match to a single V gene segment. In an earlier analysis of about 590 of the donors, a V segment was called functional when productive rearrangements were above 56.7%, and segregating when the standard deviation between donors exceeded 5%. A statistical classification framework was built to diagnose cytomegalovirus status from the catalog of TCR beta chain sequences. In a later analysis, TCR nucleotide sequences were compared against IMGT/GENE-DB human TR gene sequences so that V and J genes could be assigned. Using the TCRdist pipeline, a later analysis assigned CDR3 sequences along with most-parsimonious VDJ recombination scenarios. In a later analysis, every TCR beta chain was defined by the combination of its CDR3 amino acid sequence and its V-gene family, and reads without a unique V-gene family were dropped. A later analysis removed 450 to 600 highly shared, low-generation-probability nucleotide sequences to deal with suspected cross-contamination and a sequencing artifact. In a later analysis, a clonal expansion index for each public chain was calculated from normalized within-repertoire ranks of inferred template counts. A later analysis computed generation probabilities with a VDJ recombination model fitted to out-of-frame rearrangements, and checked the results against IGoR. A later analysis scored TCR-TCR, TCR-HLA and TCR-CMV co-occurrence with hypergeometric tests, applying a repertoire-size bias correction to TCR pairs. To estimate false discovery rates, a later analysis permuted the HLA or CMV assignments 20 times. In a later analysis, co-occurring TCRs were grouped with DBSCAN, and TCRdist sequence similarity was added when clustering was performed within HLA-allele-positive subsets. For co-occurrence clustering, repertoires with fewer than 30,000 or more than 120,000 public chains were excluded, along with a handful of repertoires with anomalous nucleotide sharing. TCRdb provides this immuneACCESS table in a form limited to in-frame rearrangements. Some clones are lacking; in checked studies, under half of them reflect an unresolved V gene, and why the rest are absent is not known. V and J calls and clone size are as listed in that table; D and trimming were resolved from the DNA. In this sample the table shows under 200,000 clones, around 80% of which occur a single time. Of the sample, around 6.9% falls within the top ten clones.

Points on this clone: What antigen it recognizes has not been identified. No qualities accompany the bases; no much larger clone lies one base away.

The germline V gene provides CDR1 SGHDT and CDR2 YYEEEE. The CDR3 starts with the cysteine, ends with the phenylalanine, and has 12 residues. Only the CDR3 DNA is retained, 36 bases long and in frame from the first base. Trimming takes 5 bases from V and 4 bases from J, and the germline ends sit 7 bases apart. The sequence was collected from a male donor in good health and CMV-seropositive. In this chain, TRBV5-6 is recombined with TRBJ1-5; no D segment can be confidently identified. The sequenced material came from PBMCs. The CDR3 corresponds to CASSLFNQPQHF. Here is the DNA: TGTGCCAGCAGTCTTTTTAATCAGCCCCAGCATTTT.